This T cell receptor beta chain was recorded in a study of lymphopenia after photon versus proton radiotherapy (dated by TCRdb to between 2018 and 2021). General notes on the study: Photon and proton radiation therapy were compared by the study for their immunological effects in patients with gastrointestinal tumors who developed high-grade lymphopenia. The cohort included around 22 patients with gastrointestinal tumors who developed lymphopenia after receiving either photon or proton therapy. The goal of the study was to describe how the two radiation modalities differ in their effects on the immune system.

General study outcomes and caveats: During treatment, patients who received photon therapy lost naive T cells and TCR diversity and gained effector/memory populations, whereas patients who received proton therapy remained relatively stable. Across the cohort, a larger post-nadir drop in TCR diversity was inversely correlated with overall survival time among patients who died. After the lymphocyte count nadir, photon-treated repertoires showed oligoclonal expansion, especially of CD8+ Temra cells, which drove the drop in diversity. The survival association was assessed only in patients who died, and the authors presented better survival with proton therapy as a possibility rather than a demonstrated result.

Taken from the germline V gene (reference sequence), the CDR1 and CDR2 loops are MNHEY and SMNVEV. Trimming leaves V shorter by 5 bases and J shorter by 2 bases, with the junction holding 4 bases beyond the gene matches. The CDR3 goes from the cysteine to the phenylalanine over 15 residues. Of the read, only the CDR3 DNA is kept; its 45 bases are in frame from base 1. Library preparation employed the immunoSEQ multiplex PCR assay. Alongside multiparametric flow cytometry, deep sequencing of rearranged TCR beta loci was used to profile the T cell repertoires. TCRdb holds this immuneACCESS table with in-frame rearrangements only. Some clones are missing; in checked studies, unresolved V genes explain under half, and the rest has no known cause. The sample table records fewer than 30,000 clones; 83% of these occur just once. Approximately 4% of the sample lies in the top ten. Points on this clone: There is no known antigen for this receptor. Base-call qualities are not available, and no considerably larger clone is one nucleotide away.

This specimen consisted of peripheral blood, obtained from a patient treated with photon-based radiotherapy. The sequence derives from a woman in her forties or fifties with pancreatic cancer. The chain is made from TRBV27 and TRBJ2-2, with 8 middle bases fitting TRBD1. CDR3 loop: CASSIDRGNTGELFF. The bases read TGTGCCAGCAGTATTGACAGGGGCAACACCGGGGAGCTGTTTTTT.